The 24 T cell receptor beta chains listed next were all sequenced from one sample in a study of T cells in Graves' hyperthyroidism and ophthalmopathy. RNA transcripts gave rise to amplified TCR beta CDR3 regions. First-round RT-PCR targeting the TCR CDR3 was performed with the HTBI primer set. TCRdb redid the calling of the multiplex PCR reads with MiXCR, one entry per CDR3 protein. The sample contains hundreds of thousands of distinct CDR3 sequences, around 15% of which appear only once. Sequenced: blood. The receptors were gathered from a woman in her 40s with Graves' ophthalmopathy.

This clonotype was counted many times. This rearrangement joins TRBV6-1 to TRBJ2-5; 9 nucleotides agree with TRBD2. Germline V gene data show CDR1 as MNHNS and CDR2 as SASEGT. The CDR3 covers 14 residues. Trimming removed 8 bases from V and 3 bases from J; junction bases left unmatched: 7. The CDR3 protein is CASGDSGGEETQYF. The DNA of the CDR3 is TGTGCCAGCGGGGATAGCGGGGGCGAAGAGACCCAGTACTTC.

This clonotype showed up many times. This chain uses TRBV28 with TRBJ1-2; TRBD1 matches at 8 bases. Per germline, CDR1 MDHEN and CDR2 SYDVKM. The CDR3 sequence is 13 residues long. With 2 bases clipped from V and 7 bases from J, the junction kept 3 bases outside the gene matches. Written as DNA, the CDR3 is TGTGCCAGCAGTTTAAACAGGGGGACTGGCTACACCTTC. Its protein is CASSLNRGTGYTF.

The rearrangement joins TRBV2 to TRBJ1-4; TRBD1 matches at 8 bases. The CDR3 consists of 12 residues. V gave up 8 bases and J gave up 5 bases; unmatched junction bases: 1. Germline CDR1 SNHLY, CDR2 FYNNEI. CDR3 sequence reads: CASRDRNEKLFF. In DNA, the CDR3 is TGTGCCAGCCGGGACAGGAATGAAAAACTGTTTTTT.

This clonotype was seen many times. This chain joins TRBV2 and TRBJ1-1; no reliable D call. CDR1 and CDR2 from the germline V gene are SNHLY and FYNNEI. CDR3 length: 10 residues. V lost 6 bases, J lost 7 bases, and 6 bases lay in between. DNA for the CDR3: TGTGCCAGCAGCGGCTATGAAGCTTTCTTT. Its protein is CASSGYEAFF.

This clonotype has more than one count but fewer than ten. This rearrangement joins TRBV7-3 to TRBJ1-1, with D possibly being TRBD1 (6 bases). This CDR3 comprises 13 residues. V was pared by 5 bases and J by 6 bases, with 13 bases between. Germline V lookup: CDR1 SGHTA, CDR2 FQGTGA. In nucleotides, the CDR3 is TGTGCCAGCAGCCAATACCGGACAGCTGAAGCTTTCTTT. Protein product: CASSQYRTAEAFF.

This clonotype was detected ten times or more. The rearrangement uses TRBV27 and TRBJ2-1; 7 nucleotides match TRBD2. CDR1 MNHEY and CDR2 SMNVEV come from the germline V gene (reference sequence). With 1 base clipped from V and 2 bases from J, the junction kept 11 bases outside the gene matches. The CDR3 totals 18 residues. DNA for the CDR3: TGTGCCAGCAGTTTATTGGGGTCTAGCGGAGGAACCTACAATGAGCAGTTCTTC. It specifies CASSLLGSSGGTYNEQFF.

The V and J genes are TRBV30 and TRBJ2-7; 8 bases are shared with TRBD1. The germline V gene encodes CDR1 GTSNPN and CDR2 SVGIG (reference sequence). The ends lost 5 bases at V and 5 bases at J; junction bases unmatched: 11. This CDR3 is built from 14 residues. This CDR3 is CAWGPPQGVNEQYF. The CDR3 DNA sequence: TGTGCCTGGGGCCCCCCACAGGGGGTCAACGAGCAGTACTTC. The full variable domain, rest sourced from reference TRBV30 and TRBJ2-7, is SQTIHQWPATLVQPVGSPLSLECTVEGTSNPNLYWYRQAAGRGLQLLFYSVGIGQISSEVPQNLSASRPQDRQFILSSKKLLLSDSGFYLCAWGPPQGVNEQYFGPGTRLTVT.

Ten or more counts support this clonotype. The V call is TRBV28, the J call TRBJ2-3; D not certain. Germline assignment: CDR1 MDHEN and CDR2 SYDVKM. CDR3 length equals 14 residues. V was pared by 6 bases and J by 0 bases, with 10 bases between. CDR3: CASRAASSTDTQYF. CDR3 nucleotide sequence: TGTGCCAGCAGGGCGGCTTCGAGCACAGATACGCAGTATTTT.

The rearrangement joins TRBV24-1 to TRBJ2-3, with D perhaps being TRBD1 or TRBD2 (6 bases each). V dropped 4 bases and J dropped 1 base, with 20 bases sitting between them. From germline, CDR1 is KGHDR and CDR2 SFDVKD. This CDR3 comprises 18 residues. The chain's CDR3 is CATSDPRGDISGTDTQYF. The CDR3 nucleotides read TGTGCCACCAGTGACCCAAGGGGGGATATATCAGGCACAGATACGCAGTATTTT.

This clonotype was seen a few times. A junction boundary mismatches the germline segment, possibly from a read error. The rearrangement links TRBV2 to TRBJ2-1; 11 bases map to TRBD2. Germline loops: CDR1 SNHLY, CDR2 FYNNEI. This CDR3 has 15 amino acids. The CDR3 loop is CASSLAGTSGNEQLF. CDR3 DNA: TGTGCCAGCAGTTTAGCCGGGACTAGCGGCAATGAGCAGCTCTTC.

Many counts were recorded for this clonotype. The chain recombines TRBV11-2 with TRBJ2-2; D gene ambiguous. This CDR3 has 15 residues. Germline V lookup: CDR1 SGHAT, CDR2 FQNNGV. Trimming left V 0 bases short and J 6 bases short, with 11 bases between. The CDR3 loop reads CASSLDVSFAGELFF. The CDR3 bases are TGTGCCAGCAGCTTAGATGTAAGCTTTGCCGGGGAGCTGTTTTTT.

The CDR3 sequence is CSVYPDGAYNEQFF. In nucleotides, the CDR3 is TGCAGCGTTTACCCTGACGGTGCTTACAATGAGCAGTTCTTC. The chain recombines TRBV29-1 with TRBJ2-1; D not resolved. The CDR3 has 14 amino acids. Germline V CDR1 and CDR2: SQVTM, ANQGSEA. The germline V and J ends were trimmed by 5 bases and 4 bases, with 15 bases remaining between them.

This clonotype was picked up many times. The chain recombines TRBV3-1 with TRBJ2-5, with 8 positions matching TRBD2. The V gene end was trimmed by 0 bases and the J gene end by 0 bases; junction bases not matched to a gene: 12. CDR3 length equals 19 residues. From germline, CDR1 is LGHDT and CDR2 YNNKEL (reference sequence). The CDR3 loop is CASSQDSPLLLADQETQYF. Here the CDR3 DNA reads TGTGCCAGCAGCCAAGATTCCCCCCTACTACTAGCGGACCAAGAGACCCAGTACTTC.

This clonotype was counted only a few times. V is TRBV11-2 and J is TRBJ2-1, with D possibly matching TRBD1 (5 bases). The CDR3 runs to 14 residues. Germline CDR1 reads SGHAT; CDR2 reads FQNNGV. V lost 4 bases to trimming and J lost 9 bases, with 16 bases between them. CDR3 in amino acids: CASSSREQGIEQFF. CDR3 bases: TGTGCCAGCAGCTCCAGAGAGCAGGGTATTGAGCAGTTCTTC. The variable domain in full, completed from reference TRBV11-2 and TRBJ2-1, reads EAGVAQSPRYKIIEKRQSVAFWCNPISGHATLYWYQQILGQGPKLLIQFQNNGVVDDSQLPKDRFSAERLKGVDSTLKIQPAKLEDSAVYLCASSSREQGIEQFFGPGTRLTVL.

This clonotype was seen a handful of times. The V gene is TRBV29-1, the J gene TRBJ2-1; TRBD2 might be the D (5 bases). The V end was cut by 7 bases, the J end by 2 bases, with 15 bases between. The CDR3 has 14 amino acids. The germline CDR1 and CDR2 sequences are SQVTM and ANQGSEA. The CDR3 protein is CSASSGLTYNEQFF. CDR3 sequence (DNA): TGCAGCGCGTCTTCAGGACTTACCTACAATGAGCAGTTCTTC.

In its sample, this clonotype was seen many times. V gene TRBV12-3 or TRBV12-4 combines with J gene TRBJ1-5; D unclear. The CDR3 is 17 residues long. V dropped 8 bases and J dropped 1 base, with 21 bases sitting between them. The CDR3 is CASRKAGETLSNQPQHF. The CDR3 DNA is TGTGCCAGCCGAAAGGCCGGGGAAACGCTGAGCAATCAGCCCCAGCATTTT.

This clonotype has just a few counts. V gene TRBV5-5 combines with J gene TRBJ2-5; D may be TRBD2 (7 bases). The CDR3 totals 18 residues. The V gene lost 4 bases and the J gene lost 4 bases, with 26 bases spanning the gap. Germline V gene sequence: CDR1 SGHKS, CDR2 YYEKEE (reference sequence). CDR3 in DNA: TGTGCCAGCAGCCCTACCGGGACACCTTCTAGCGGAAGAGAGACCCAGTACTTC. Its protein product is CASSPTGTPSSGRETQYF.

This clonotype was counted at least ten times. The gene calls are TRBV28 and TRBJ1-5, with TRBD1 matching over 7 bases. The germline CDR1 and CDR2 sequences are MDHEN and SYDVKM. After removal of 6 bases from V and 6 bases from J, the junction contained 5 bases not matched to a gene. The CDR3 has 13 amino acids. The CDR3 loop reads CASRTGASQPQHF. Here the CDR3 DNA reads TGTGCCAGCAGAACAGGGGCTAGTCAGCCCCAGCATTTT.

This clonotype was found many times. The chain couples TRBV2 to TRBJ2-5; 7 bases are a match to TRBD1. V gave up 2 bases and J gave up 5 bases; unmatched junction bases: 5. There are 14 residues in the CDR3. The V gene's germline CDR1 is SNHLY and CDR2 FYNNEI. CDR3 loop: CASSERQGAETQYF. CDR3 DNA sequence: TGTGCCAGCAGTGAACGACAGGGTGCGGAGACCCAGTACTTC.

This clonotype was recorded many times. One end of the junction does not line up with germline, which may come from a read error. The V and J genes are TRBV5-1 and TRBJ1-4; D gene ambiguous. The germline V gene has CDR1 SGHRS and CDR2 YFSETQ. There are 14 residues in the CDR3. CDR3 amino acids: CASSSGRTNEKLFF. The CDR3 nucleotides are TGTGCCAGCAGTAGTGGAAGAACTAATGAAAAACTGTTTTTT.

A few counts support this clonotype. The chain has TRBV19 and TRBJ2-7, with 8 bases lining up with TRBD1. The germline V gene encodes CDR1 LNHDA and CDR2 SQIVND (reference sequence). The CDR3 runs to 16 residues. After removal of 8 bases from V and 5 bases from J, the junction contained 17 bases not matched to a gene. The CDR3 sequence is CASSTMGRGRPDEQYF. The CDR3 nucleotides are TGTGCCAGTTCTACCATGGGCAGGGGGCGCCCAGACGAGCAGTACTTC.

The rearrangement links TRBV27 to TRBJ1-5; unclear D gene. This CDR3 is built from 14 residues. Germline CDR1 MNHEY, CDR2 SMNVEV (reference sequence). Between the trimmed V and J ends, which lost 6 bases and 0 bases, there was a span of 9 bases. The CDR3 DNA sequence: TGTGCCAGCAGCGCATGGGGTAGCAATCAGCCCCAGCATTTT. Encoded protein: CASSAWGSNQPQHF.

In this sample, this clonotype turned up many times. The chain combines TRBV5-1 with TRBJ1-1; D uncertain. The CDR3 runs to 12 residues. The germline V gene encodes CDR1 SGHRS and CDR2 YFSETQ. Trimming cost V 4 bases and J 4 bases, with 8 bases left between them. CDR3 loop: CASSRTGTEAFF. CDR3 coding DNA: TGCGCCAGCAGCAGGACGGGCACTGAAGCTTTCTTT. Variable domain in full (rest from reference TRBV5-1 and TRBJ1-1): KAGVTQTPRYLIKTRGQQVTLSCSPISGHRSVSWYQQTPGQGLQFLFEYFSETQRNKGNFPGRFSGRQFSNSRSEMNVSTLELGDSALYLCASSRTGTEAFFGQGTRLTVV.

In nucleotides, the CDR3 is TGTGCCAGCAGCTTGGTGCCAGAAGCGAACACCGGGGAGCTGTTTTTT. Its protein product is CASSLVPEANTGELFF. The V call is TRBV2, the J call TRBJ2-2; D is unresolved. Per the germline V gene, CDR1 is SNHLY and CDR2 is FYNNEI. V lost 6 bases and J 0 bases, leaving 14 bases between the germline ends. The CDR3 covers 16 residues.